This T cell receptor (beta chain) was recorded in a study of shared clonotypes between healthy human individuals. Looking at the study overall: Sampling drew on donors who were two women and a few men aged 18 to 49.

The V gene end was trimmed by 4 bases and the J gene end by 7 bases; junction bases not matched to a gene: 6. The length of the CDR3 is 15 residues. CDR1 is LNHDA, CDR2 SQIVND, per germline (reference sequence). Clones were sequenced by immunoSEQ multiplex PCR, and TCRdb holds only the in-frame ones, with some missing. The repertoire holds about 600,000 clones, around 77% seen once, with around 12% in the top ten. The V gene is TRBV19, the J gene TRBJ2-1; TRBD1 matches 11 bases. This clonotype was sampled from a woman between 35 and 50 years old in good health. Some clones in this sample may be carry-over from other donors' samples. The sample comprised PBMCs. DNA of the CDR3: TGTGCCAGTAGTAAGGGGACAGGGGGAAGGAATGAGCAGTTCTTC. It is translated as CASSKGTGGRNEQFF.